These 20 T cell receptor beta chains came from one sample sequenced in a study of blood T cell repertoires in COVID-19. Generated by immunoSEQ multiplex PCR, the TCRdb table keeps only in-frame clones and is missing some. In the table there are about 400,000 clones, about 89% of which are singletons. The sample consisted of peripheral blood. All receptors come from a woman aged 25 to 45 with acute or convalescent COVID-19.

The chain links TRBV5-4 to TRBJ1-1; 12 bases are shared with TRBD1. The V gene end was trimmed by 0 bases and the J gene end by 4 bases; junction bases not matched to a gene: 13. The CDR3 totals 19 residues. Germline CDR1 is SGHNT and CDR2 is YYREEE (reference sequence). CDR3 loop: CASSLEWGTGGDRGTEAFF. In DNA form, the CDR3 reads TGTGCCAGCAGCTTGGAGTGGGGGACAGGGGGCGATCGGGGCACTGAAGCTTTCTTT.

V usage is TRBV29-1 and J usage is TRBJ1-1; D unclear. V was trimmed by 5 bases and J by 1 base, leaving 14 bases between them. Germline CDR1 is SQVTM and CDR2 is ANQGSEA. This CDR3 contains 14 residues. The CDR3: CSVSRGGWNTEAFF. The CDR3 coding sequence is TGCAGCGTTTCTCGGGGTGGGTGGAACACTGAAGCTTTCTTT. Full variable domain (outside the CDR3, taken from reference TRBV29-1 and TRBJ1-1): SAVISQKPSRDICQRGTSLTIQCQVDSQVTMMFWYRQQPGQSLTLIATANQGSEATYESGFVIDKFPISRPNLTFSTLTVSNMSPEDSSIYLCSVSRGGWNTEAFFGQGTRLTVV.

The rearrangement uses TRBV28 and TRBJ2-7, with 9 bases aligning to TRBD1. The germline V gene has CDR1 MDHEN and CDR2 SYDVKM. V lost 3 bases and J lost 6; bases outside the gene matches: 12. CDR3 size: 16 residues. The CDR3, as DNA: TGTGCCAGCAGTTTCGGGCTACAGGGGGCTAAGAGCGAGCAGTACTTC. Translated, it gives CASSFGLQGAKSEQYF. The whole variable domain, remainder taken from reference TRBV28 and TRBJ2-7, is DVKVTQSSRYLVKRTGEKVFLECVQDMDHENMFWYRQDPGLGLRLIYFSYDVKMKEKGDIPEGYSVSREKKERFSLILESASTNQTSMYLCASSFGLQGAKSEQYFGPGTRLTVT.

This clone was picked up many times. Other DNA sequences in this specimen translate into the identical CDR3. The chain carries TRBV28 and TRBJ2-7; D not certain. CDR3 length: 11 residues. Trimming shortened V by 6 bases and J by 2 bases, and 5 bases separated the two germline ends. CDR1 MDHEN and CDR2 SYDVKM come from the germline V gene. CDR3 DNA sequence: TGTGCCAGCAGCCCCGCCTACGAGCAGTACTTC. This sequence encodes CASSPAYEQYF.

The V and J genes are TRBV5-4 and TRBJ2-2; D gene unclear. Germline V gene data show CDR1 as SGHNT and CDR2 as YYREEE (reference sequence). The CDR3 is 13 amino acids. The V end was cut by 4 bases, the J end by 6 bases, with 10 bases between. In DNA form, the CDR3 reads TGTGCCAGCAGCCCCCGAGTCGCCGGGGAGCTGTTTTTT. It yields the protein CASSPRVAGELFF.

The rearrangement joins TRBV9 to TRBJ2-6; TRBD2 might be the D (5 bases). This CDR3 is built from 16 residues. V gave up 3 bases and J gave up 0 bases, with 10 bases separating them. CDR1 is SGDLS and CDR2 is YYNGEE in the germline V gene. CDR3 DNA sequence: TGTGCCAGCAGCGCCCGAGGGTCCTCTGGGGCCAACGTCCTGACTTTC. This codes for CASSARGSSGANVLTF.

J is TRBJ1-5 and V is TRBV6-1; D unresolved. This CDR3 is built from 11 residues. With 0 bases removed from V and 9 bases from J, the gap between germline ends came to 3 bases. Germline values: CDR1 MNHNS, CDR2 SASEGT. The CDR3 nucleotides are TGTGCCAGCAGTGAAGCCATGCCCCAGCATTTT. Protein: CASSEAMPQHF.

This sequence joins TRBV6-5 and TRBJ2-5; TRBD1 matches at 7 bases. V lost 7 bases, J lost 5 bases, and 13 bases stayed unmatched. Germline-derived CDR1 and CDR2 are MNHEY and SVGAGI. CDR3 length: 15 amino acids. For the CDR3, the DNA is TGTGCCAGCACCAACCCCAAACAGGGGACGGAGACCCAGTACTTC. Translating it yields CASTNPKQGTETQYF.

The chain recombines TRBV7-8 with TRBJ2-7; maybe TRBD1 (6 bases). Looked up from germline, CDR1 is SGHVS and CDR2 is FQNEAQ. The V gene lost 5 bases and the J gene lost 2 bases, with 19 bases spanning the gap. This CDR3 is built from 16 residues. The chain's CDR3 is CASSPTTDSTTYEQYF. In DNA, the CDR3 is TGTGCCAGCAGCCCTACAACGGACAGTACGACCTACGAGCAGTACTTC.

The chain joins TRBV29-1 to TRBJ1-2, with D unclear. The CDR3 extends over 12 amino acids. Germline CDR1 and CDR2: SQVTM and ANQGSEA. With 7 bases removed from V and 8 bases from J, the gap between germline ends came to 17 bases. Here the CDR3 DNA reads TGCAGCGGTTTATGGAGAGGAAGGGGCTACACCTTC. Translation: CSGLWRGRGYTF.

V is TRBV29-1 and J is TRBJ2-3, with D maybe TRBD1 (5 bases). CDR1 and CDR2 from the germline V gene are SQVTM and ANQGSEA. V gave up 5 bases and J gave up 6 bases, with 6 bases separating them. This CDR3 is built from 10 residues. The CDR3: CSVQGDTQYF. CDR3 in DNA: TGCAGCGTTCAGGGTGATACGCAGTATTTT.

The chain carries TRBV29-1 and TRBJ1-2; TRBD1 aligns across 7 bases. V was clipped by 5 bases and J by 8 bases; unmatched bases: 11. The CDR3 consists of 13 residues. From germline, CDR1 is SQVTM and CDR2 ANQGSEA. The CDR3 protein is CSVPRDSSRGYTF. In DNA form, the CDR3 reads TGCAGCGTTCCGCGGGACAGCTCACGCGGCTACACCTTC.

This clone was picked up a small number of times. The chain uses TRBV7-8 and TRBJ2-2; D might be TRBD2 (6 bases). V lost 4 bases and J 8 bases, leaving 11 bases between the germline ends. Per the germline V gene, CDR1 is SGHVS and CDR2 is FQNEAQ. The CDR3 contains 13 residues. CDR3: CASSSDGRGELFF. DNA of the CDR3: TGTGCCAGCAGCTCCGACGGGAGAGGGGAGCTGTTTTTT.

V is TRBV12-3 or TRBV12-4 and J is TRBJ1-5; the match to TRBD1 covers 8 bases. The ends lost 1 base at V and 13 bases at J; junction bases unmatched: 6. The CDR3 sequence is 13 residues long. The CDR3, as DNA: TGTGCCAGCAGTTTAGTCGAGGACAGGGCGCAGCATTTT. Translation gives CASSLVEDRAQHF.

This clone has just one count. This rearrangement joins TRBV7-8 to TRBJ1-2; tentatively, D is TRBD1 (5 bases). CDR3 size: 15 residues. CDR1 and CDR2 from the germline V gene are SGHVS and FQNEAQ. Trimming pared 4 bases from V and 8 bases from J, leaving 20 bases between. As DNA, the CDR3 is TGTGCCAGCAGCTCCCCCGCAGTCGGGGGAGGGGGCTACACCTTC. Amino acid sequence: CASSSPAVGGGGYTF.

This rearrangement joins TRBV19 to TRBJ1-2; D ambiguous. The CDR3 spans 14 residues. CDR1 and CDR2 from the germline V gene are LNHDA and SQIVND (reference sequence). V dropped 4 bases and J dropped 4 bases, with 13 bases sitting between them. CDR3 residues: CASSNTPSPYGYTF. In DNA form, the CDR3 reads TGTGCCAGTAGTAATACTCCCTCCCCCTATGGCTACACCTTC.

The chain couples TRBV9 to TRBJ2-7, with 10 bases lining up with TRBD1. The ends lost 0 bases at V and 0 bases at J; junction bases unmatched: 0. Germline V gives CDR1 SGDLS, CDR2 YYNGEE. The CDR3 consists of 15 residues. The CDR3 nucleotides read TGTGCCAGCAGCGTAGGACAGGGGGCCTCCTACGAGCAGTACTTC. This translates into CASSVGQGASYEQYF.

The chain carries TRBV5-1 and TRBJ1-1, with D unresolved. V dropped 1 base and J dropped 1 base, with 11 bases sitting between them. Germline CDR1 reads SGHRS; CDR2 reads YFSETQ. This CDR3 region has 15 residues. CDR3 sequence (DNA): TGCGCCAGCAGCTTGTTCCAGGCGAAGAACACTGAAGCTTTCTTT. Amino acid sequence: CASSLFQAKNTEAFF.

This chain connects TRBV21-1 to TRBJ2-7; the table assigns TRBD1, which was not confirmed against the DNA. TRBV21-1 is recorded as a pseudogene. This CDR3 has 15 residues. CDR3 in DNA: TGTGCCAGCATCGAAATCCGGGACACAATCTACGAGCAGTACTTC. This codes for CASIEIRDTIYEQYF.

The genes are TRBV10-3 and TRBJ2-3; TRBD1 matches 10 bases. V shed 10 bases, J shed 3 bases, and the junction held 7 bases outside the gene matches. The CDR3 is 14 amino acids. Germline V gene sequence: CDR1 ENHRY, CDR2 SYGVKD. The CDR3 loop reads CATKTGGATDTQYF. CDR3 DNA: TGTGCCACTAAGACAGGGGGCGCGACAGATACGCAGTATTTT.